This TCR beta chain was recovered during a study of T cells in localized non-small cell lung cancer. Clones were sequenced by immunoSEQ multiplex PCR, and TCRdb holds only the in-frame ones, with some missing. The table includes roughly 30,000 clones, approximately 90% detected once. General study points: Longer overall survival associated with higher blood T cell density; shorter survival with higher adjacent-lung clonality. For the top 100 tumor clones, a median roughly 56 also appeared in adjacent lung. Tumor samples were not multi-region, leaving intratumor heterogeneity unexcluded. Uninvolved adjacent lung, not tumor, had the highest T cell clonality.

V lost 3 bases and J lost 2; bases outside the gene matches: 4. CDR3 length equals 14 residues. Germline V gene data show CDR1 as SGHRS and CDR2 as YFSETQ. Turning to this clone: Its target is unknown.

The J gene is TRBJ2-5, the V gene TRBV5-1, with 7 bases fitting TRBD1. The origin of this receptor is a woman aged 40 to 75 with stage III lung adenocarcinoma. The material was peripheral blood mononuclear cells, obtained before any cancer treatment. CDR3 protein: CASSSTGTQETQYF. The DNA for the CDR3 is TGCGCCAGCAGCTCGACAGGGACACAAGAGACCCAGTACTTC. Filled out from reference TRBV5-1 and TRBJ2-5, the complete variable domain reads KAGVTQTPRYLIKTRGQQVTLSCSPISGHRSVSWYQQTPGQGLQFLFEYFSETQRNKGNFPGRFSGRQFSNSRSEMNVSTLELGDSALYLCASSSTGTQETQYFGPGTRLLVL.